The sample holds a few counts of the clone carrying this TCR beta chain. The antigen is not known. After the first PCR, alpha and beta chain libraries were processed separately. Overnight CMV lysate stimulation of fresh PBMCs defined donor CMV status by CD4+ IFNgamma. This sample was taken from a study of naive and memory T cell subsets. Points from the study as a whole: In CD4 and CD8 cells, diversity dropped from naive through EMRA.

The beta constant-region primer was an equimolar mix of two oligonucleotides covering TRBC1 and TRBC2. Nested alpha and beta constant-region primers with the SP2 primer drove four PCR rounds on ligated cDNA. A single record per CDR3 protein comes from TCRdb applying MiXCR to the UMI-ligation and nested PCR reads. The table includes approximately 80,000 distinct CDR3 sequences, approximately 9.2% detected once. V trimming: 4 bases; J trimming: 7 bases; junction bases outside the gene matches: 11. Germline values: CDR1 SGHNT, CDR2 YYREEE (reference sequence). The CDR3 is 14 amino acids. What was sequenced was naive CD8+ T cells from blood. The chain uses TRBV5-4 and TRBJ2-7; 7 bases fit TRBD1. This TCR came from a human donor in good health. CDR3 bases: TGTGCCAGCAGCGGGACATGGGGGACAGATGAGCAGTACTTC. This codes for CASSGTWGTDEQYF.